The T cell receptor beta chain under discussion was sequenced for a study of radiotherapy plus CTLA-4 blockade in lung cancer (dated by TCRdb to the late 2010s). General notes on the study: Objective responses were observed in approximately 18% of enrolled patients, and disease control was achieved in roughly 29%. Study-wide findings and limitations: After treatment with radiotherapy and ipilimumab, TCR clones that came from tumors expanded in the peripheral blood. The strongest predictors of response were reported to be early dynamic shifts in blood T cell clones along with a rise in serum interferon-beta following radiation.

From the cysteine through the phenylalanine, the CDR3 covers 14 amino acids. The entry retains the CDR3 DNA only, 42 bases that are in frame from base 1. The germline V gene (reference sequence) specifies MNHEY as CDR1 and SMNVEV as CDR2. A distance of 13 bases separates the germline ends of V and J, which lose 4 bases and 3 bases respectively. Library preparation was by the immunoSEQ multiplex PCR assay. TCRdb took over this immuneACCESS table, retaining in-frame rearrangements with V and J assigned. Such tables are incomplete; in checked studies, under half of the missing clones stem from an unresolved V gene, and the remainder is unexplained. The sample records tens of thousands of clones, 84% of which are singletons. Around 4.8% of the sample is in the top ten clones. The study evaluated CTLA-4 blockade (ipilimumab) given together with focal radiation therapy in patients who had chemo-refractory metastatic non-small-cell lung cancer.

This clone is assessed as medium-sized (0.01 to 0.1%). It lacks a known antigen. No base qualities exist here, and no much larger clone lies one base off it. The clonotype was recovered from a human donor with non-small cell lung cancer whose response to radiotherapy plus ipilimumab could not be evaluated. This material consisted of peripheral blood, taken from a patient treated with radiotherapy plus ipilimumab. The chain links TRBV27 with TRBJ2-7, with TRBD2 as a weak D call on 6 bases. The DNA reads TGTGCCAGCAGTTCCCGGGACTTCATCTACGAGCAGTACTTC. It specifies CASSSRDFIYEQYF.